Listed below are T cell receptor beta chains from one sample, sequenced in a study of blood T cell repertoires in COVID-19. Repertoires were generated with immunoSEQ multiplex PCR, while TCRdb's copy carries only in-frame clones and drops some. The data show about 59,000 clones, with 73% seen just once and about 14% held by the top ten. The source material was peripheral blood. Receptors were obtained from a woman in her 70s with acute or convalescent COVID-19. CDR3s include the opening cysteine and the closing phenylalanine or tryptophan. A D gene is named only where the DNA matches it firmly. Not all rows give a size; the values are once, few, many and, for expanded clones, a class.

j_gene	abundance	v_gene	len	d_gene	CDR3nt	CDR3aa
TRBJ1-2	few	TRBV18	14	.	TGTGCCAGCTCACCCGGACGGGATGTCTATGGCTACACCTTC	CASSPGRDVYGYTF
TRBJ2-1	.	TRBV24-1	18	.	TGTGCCACCAGTGATTCTAAGAACAGGTTAGGTATCTACAATGAGCAGTTCTTC	CATSDSKNRLGIYNEQFF
TRBJ2-3	.	TRBV6-5	12	.	TGTGCCAGCAGCCCCGGGACAGATACGCAGTATTTT	CASSPGTDTQYF
TRBJ1-6	many	TRBV18	14	TRBD1	TGTGCCAGCTCACCTGACAGGGGGAATTCACCCCTCCACTTT	CASSPDRGNSPLHF
TRBJ2-2	.	TRBV7-9	17	TRBD1	TGTGCCAGCAGCCCCCAGGGACAGGGGGGGAAAACCGGGGAGCTGTTTTTT	CASSPQGQGGKTGELFF
TRBJ1-5	.	TRBV27	13	.	TGTGCCAGCAGCTCAGGTTTTTGGGAGCCCCAGCATTTT	CASSSGFWEPQHF
TRBJ2-1	.	TRBV5-1	14	.	TGCGCCAGCAGCTTGGTGGTAGGGGGCAATGAGCAGTTCTTC	CASSLVVGGNEQFF
TRBJ1-1	.	TRBV19	15	TRBD1	TGTGCCAGTAGTATCCTCTACAGACAGGGTAGAAAAGCTTTCTTT	CASSILYRQGRKAFF
TRBJ1-1	.	TRBV5-1	17	TRBD1	TGCGCCAGCAGCTGGACTACGGGACAGGGGGCGCGGACTGAAGCTTTCTTT	CASSWTTGQGARTEAFF
TRBJ1-2	.	TRBV7-3	13	.	TGTGCCAGCAGCTTAAAACCTGGAGTGGGCTACACCTTC	CASSLKPGVGYTF
TRBJ1-6	.	TRBV5-1	16	.	TGCGCCAGCAGCTTGGTTATGGTCGCTAACGATTCACCCCTCCACTTT	CASSLVMVANDSPLHF
TRBJ1-5	few	TRBV9	12	.	TGTGCCAGCAAGGGGAGGAATCAGCCCCAGCATTTT	CASKGRNQPQHF
TRBJ2-2	.	TRBV19	15	.	TGTGCCAGTAGCCCGAAGGGGACAAACACCGGGGAGCTGTTTTTT	CASSPKGTNTGELFF
TRBJ1-5	.	TRBV4-1	15	TRBD1	TGCGCCAGCAGCCCCGGACAGGGGGACAATCAGCCCCAGCATTTT	CASSPGQGDNQPQHF
TRBJ1-5	.	TRBV19	14	.	TGTGCCAGTAGTTCAGGGACAAATAATCAGCCCCAGCATTTT	CASSSGTNNQPQHF